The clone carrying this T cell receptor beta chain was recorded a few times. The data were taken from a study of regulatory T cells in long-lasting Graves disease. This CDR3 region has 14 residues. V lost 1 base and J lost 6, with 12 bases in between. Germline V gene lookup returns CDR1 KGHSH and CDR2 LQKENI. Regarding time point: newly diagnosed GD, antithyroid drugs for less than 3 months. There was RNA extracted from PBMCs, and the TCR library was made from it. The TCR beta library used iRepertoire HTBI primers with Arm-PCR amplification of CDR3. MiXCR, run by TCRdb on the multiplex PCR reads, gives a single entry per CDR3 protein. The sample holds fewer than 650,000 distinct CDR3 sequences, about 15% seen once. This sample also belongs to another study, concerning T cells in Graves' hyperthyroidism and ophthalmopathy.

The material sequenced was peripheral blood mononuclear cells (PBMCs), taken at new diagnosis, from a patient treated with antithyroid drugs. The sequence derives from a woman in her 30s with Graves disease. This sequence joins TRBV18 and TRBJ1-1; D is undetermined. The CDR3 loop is CASSPRGVGPEAFF. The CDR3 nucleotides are TGTGCCAGCTCACCACGGGGAGTTGGACCTGAAGCTTTCTTT. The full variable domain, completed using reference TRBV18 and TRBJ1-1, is NAGVMQNPRHLVRRRGQEARLRCSPMKGHSHVYWYRQLPEEGLKFMVYLQKENIIDESGMPKERFSAEFPKEGPSILRIQQVVRGDSAAYFCASSPRGVGPEAFFGQGTRLTVV.